What follows are 21 T cell receptor beta chains derived from one specimen sequenced in a study of T cell repertoires in cytomegalovirus infection. TCRdb re-called the reads through MiXCR, storing one row per CDR3 protein. The table lists roughly 700,000 distinct CDR3 sequences, roughly a third of them singletons, with 15% to 20% in the top ten. These receptors are not linked to any known antigen. Sequenced here: cultured PBMCs, sampled from culture after CMV antigen stimulation. The receptor source for this set is a human donor in good health (CMV status not recorded). Some clones in this sample may be carry-over from other donors' samples.

The CDR3 DNA reads as TGCGCCAGCAGCTATCCAGTGGGGGGGCTGGCGGGGGAGACCCAGTACTTC. It is translated as CASSYPVGGLAGETQYF. V is TRBV4-3 and J is TRBJ2-5, with a weak D call TRBD2 (7 bases). This CDR3 contains 17 residues. V lost 5 bases and J 5 bases, leaving 24 bases between the germline ends. CDR1 and CDR2 from the germline V gene are LGHNA and YSLEER.

This clonotype turned up a few times. This chain links TRBV7-2 with TRBJ2-1; 7 nucleotides agree with TRBD2. Germline V gene sequence: CDR1 SGHTA, CDR2 FQGNSA. V dropped 6 bases and J dropped 0; count of bases not matched to a gene: 8. This CDR3 has 16 residues. The CDR3 here is CASSDAAGSSYNEQFF. For the CDR3, the DNA is TGTGCCAGCAGTGATGCAGCGGGGAGCTCCTACAATGAGCAGTTCTTC.

This clonotype has a count of ten or more. The CDR3 reads CASSPGQGAVVDTQYF. The CDR3 nucleotides are TGTGCCAGCAGCCCGGGACAGGGGGCAGTTGTAGATACGCAGTATTTT. The V and J genes are TRBV7-2 and TRBJ2-3, with 12 positions matching TRBD1. Germline V gene sequence: CDR1 SGHTA, CDR2 FQGNSA. Germline trimming cut 5 bases from V and 5 bases from J; bases unmatched to any gene: 8. The CDR3 contains 16 residues.

V usage is TRBV28 and J usage is TRBJ1-2; D is undetermined. The ends were cut back, 8 bases at V and 4 bases at J, with 17 bases in the middle. This CDR3 is 14 amino acids long. Germline CDR1 and CDR2: MDHEN and SYDVKM. The CDR3 nucleotides read TGTGCCAGCTCTCCGGGAGGAGGGCTCTATGGCTACACCTTC. Protein product: CASSPGGGLYGYTF.

This chain links TRBV2 with TRBJ2-1; possible D gene TRBD2, 6 bases. Trimming removed 6 bases from V and 8 bases from J, with 17 bases in between. Germline values: CDR1 SNHLY, CDR2 FYNNEI. The CDR3 sequence is 14 residues long. CDR3 nucleotide sequence: TGTGCCAGCAGGGGGGACGCGGGGCAGGATGAGCAGTTCTTC. It is translated as CASRGDAGQDEQFF.

The chain joins TRBV5-4 to TRBJ1-1; possible D gene TRBD1, 5 bases. Between the trimmed V and J ends, which lost 4 bases and 1 base, there was a span of 11 bases. Germline V gene lookup returns CDR1 SGHNT and CDR2 YYREEE (reference sequence). The length of the CDR3 is 14 residues. The chain's CDR3 is CASSPDSQNTEAFF. The CDR3 nucleotides read TGTGCCAGCAGCCCCGACAGCCAGAACACTGAAGCTTTCTTT. Full variable domain (remainder filled in from reference TRBV5-4 and TRBJ1-1): ETGVTQSPTHLIKTRGQQVTLRCSSQSGHNTVSWYQQALGQGPQFIFQYYREEENGRGNFPPRFSGLQFPNYSSELNVNALELDDSALYLCASSPDSQNTEAFFGQGTRLTVV.

This clonotype was counted a few times. This sequence joins TRBV6-5 and TRBJ1-4, with no clear D. Germline V gives CDR1 MNHEY, CDR2 SVGAGI. Trimming stripped 0 bases from V and 5 bases from J, with 10 bases between. This CDR3 spans 15 amino acids. This CDR3 reads CASSYSGQNNEKLFF. Here the CDR3 DNA reads TGTGCCAGCAGTTACTCCGGGCAGAACAATGAAAAACTGTTTTTT.

The chain employs TRBV7-9 and TRBJ1-1; 8 bases fit TRBD1. Germline V gene data show CDR1 as SEHNR and CDR2 as FQNEAQ (reference sequence). After removal of 5 bases from V and 1 base from J, the junction contained 3 bases not matched to a gene. This CDR3 region has 14 residues. Written as DNA, the CDR3 is TGTGCCAGCAGCACCGGGACAGGGAACACTGAAGCTTTCTTT. Translated: CASSTGTGNTEAFF.

This clonotype was seen just once. The chain joins TRBV3-1 to TRBJ1-6; D perhaps matches TRBD1 (6 bases). Trimming took 1 base from V and 12 from J, leaving 13 bases between them. Germline-derived CDR1 and CDR2 are LGHDT and YNNKEL (reference sequence). CDR3 length equals 14 residues. The CDR3 reads CASSQGPQGRPLHF. In DNA, the CDR3 is TGTGCCAGCAGCCAAGGCCCACAGGGACGACCCCTCCACTTT.

V and J are TRBV19 and TRBJ1-5, with D unclear. The CDR3 runs 14 residues. CDR1 and CDR2 (germline): LNHDA, SQIVND (reference sequence). With 7 bases removed from V and 3 bases from J, the gap between germline ends came to 13 bases. Written as DNA, the CDR3 is TGTGCCAGTAAAAGACGCCAGAACAATCAGCCCCAGCATTTT. It codes for CASKRRQNNQPQHF.

Details on this clonotype: Possible read error: a much larger clone is one base away. The V gene is TRBV7-2, the J gene TRBJ1-5; D is perhaps TRBD1 (5 bases). The CDR3 totals 17 residues. The V gene lost 0 bases and the J gene lost 10 bases, with 22 bases spanning the gap. In germline, CDR1 is SGHTA, CDR2 FQGNSA. The CDR3 region has the DNA TGTGCCAGCAGCTTAGCGGGTGGTGGGGGATCGAGCCATCCCCAGCATTTT. As protein: CASSLAGGGGSSHPQHF.

J is TRBJ1-2 and V is TRBV6-1; D gene uncertain. The CDR3 loop spans 15 amino acids. V was shortened by 1 base and J by 6 bases, with 15 bases between the two germline ends. Per germline, CDR1 MNHNS and CDR2 SASEGT. The CDR3 DNA is TGTGCCAGCAGTGAAGTGGCAGCTGGCCCGGATGGCTACACCTTC. It yields the protein CASSEVAAGPDGYTF.

Written as DNA, the CDR3 is TGCAGTGCTATCGGGACGGACCAAGAGACCCAGTACTTC. Residues: CSAIGTDQETQYF. J is TRBJ2-5 and V is TRBV20-1, with D tentatively TRBD1 or TRBD2 (5 bases each). The germline CDR1 and CDR2 sequences are DFQATT and SNEGSKA (reference sequence). V lost 4 bases, J lost 0 bases, and 9 bases lay in between. CDR3 length: 13 residues.

The chain uses TRBV20-1 and TRBJ1-1, with unresolved D. Germline V lookup: CDR1 DFQATT, CDR2 SNEGSKA (reference sequence). Trimming cost V 7 bases and J 1 base, with 13 bases left between them. This CDR3 comprises 13 residues. CDR3 amino acids: CSGRGVENTEAFF. For the CDR3, the DNA is TGCAGTGGCAGAGGCGTGGAGAACACTGAAGCTTTCTTT.

This clonotype was counted ten times or more. The chain joins TRBV7-2 to TRBJ1-5; D may be TRBD1 (5 bases). CDR1 is SGHTA and CDR2 is FQGNSA in the germline V gene. The length of the CDR3 is 15 residues. The germline V and J ends were trimmed by 5 bases and 2 bases, with 13 bases remaining between them. The CDR3 sequence is CASSPEGLRNQPQHF. The CDR3 region has the DNA TGTGCCAGCAGCCCCGAGGGGTTACGCAATCAGCCCCAGCATTTT. The complete variable domain, with remaining parts taken from reference TRBV7-2 and TRBJ1-5, reads GAGVSQSPSNKVTEKGKDVELRCDPISGHTALYWYRQSLGQGLEFLIYFQGNSAPDKSGLPSDRFSAERTGGSVSTLTIQRTQQEDSAVYLCASSPEGLRNQPQHFGDGTRLSIL.

This clonotype has only a few counts. In nucleotides, the CDR3 is TGTGCCACCAGCCCCCGGGGTTCATCCTACGAGCAGTACTTC. Its protein product is CATSPRGSSYEQYF. The chain is built from TRBV15 and TRBJ2-7; TRBD2 is a possible D gene (5 bases). The CDR3 has 14 amino acids. The ends were cut back, 5 bases at V and 1 base at J, with 12 bases in the middle. The germline V gene encodes CDR1 LNHNV and CDR2 YYDKDF (reference sequence).

The chain employs TRBV10-2 and TRBJ1-2, with TRBD1 as a possible D gene (5 bases). The CDR3 consists of 17 residues. Germline V gives CDR1 WSHSY, CDR2 SAAADI. Between the trimmed V and J ends, which lost 5 bases and 4 bases, there was a span of 23 bases. The CDR3 nucleotides read TGCGCCAGCAGTCAATCGAGGCAGGACACCTTCACCTATGGCTACACCTTC. It encodes CASSQSRQDTFTYGYTF.

The table lists this clonotype with a few counts. The chain has TRBV27 and TRBJ2-1; possible D gene TRBD1, 8 bases. The germline V gene has CDR1 MNHEY and CDR2 SMNVEV (reference sequence). Trimming stripped 3 bases from V and 6 bases from J, with 12 bases between. This CDR3 contains 14 residues. This CDR3 reads CASSFTGGGNEQFF. CDR3 DNA: TGTGCCAGCAGTTTCACAGGGGGGGGCAATGAGCAGTTCTTC.

Remarks on this clonotype: A clone one base away is much larger, so this may be a read error. This chain uses TRBV7-8 with TRBJ1-1; D unresolved. This CDR3 is 13 amino acids long. Germline V gene sequence: CDR1 SGHVS, CDR2 FQNEAQ. Trimming removed 2 bases at V and 1 base at J, with 5 bases between. In DNA, the CDR3 is TGTGCCAGCAGCTTAATACAGAACACTGAAGCTTTCTTT. It yields the protein CASSLIQNTEAFF. Complete variable domain (other parts from reference TRBV7-8 and TRBJ1-1): GAGVSQSPRYKVAKRGQDVALRCDPISGHVSLFWYQQALGQGPEFLTYFQNEAQLDKSGLPSDRFFAERPEGSVSTLKIQRTQQEDSAVYLCASSLIQNTEAFFGQGTRLTVV.

The rearrangement joins TRBV7-9 to TRBJ2-7, with unresolved D. V was shortened by 7 bases and J by 1 base, with 5 bases between the two germline ends. This CDR3 spans 11 amino acids. Germline V lookup: CDR1 SEHNR, CDR2 FQNEAQ (reference sequence). CDR3 residues: CASIGSYEQYF. The CDR3 bases are TGTGCCAGCATTGGGTCCTACGAGCAGTACTTC.

The chain links TRBV6-2 or TRBV6-3 to TRBJ1-1; D not certain. Germline-derived CDR1 and CDR2 are MNHEY and SVGEGT. This CDR3 is built from 10 residues. V was cut by 2 bases and J by 11 bases, with 6 bases left in between. As DNA, the CDR3 is TGTGCCAGCAGTTACCTGTTTGCTTTCTTT. This encodes CASSYLFAFF.